One sample yielded the 30 T cell receptor beta chains listed below, sequenced in a study of blood T cell repertoires in COVID-19 (dated by TCRdb to about 2020). The library was built by means of the immunoSEQ multiplex PCR assay. Here the immuneACCESS table is served through TCRdb, limited to in-frame sequences with V and J called. Missing clones are a known gap in these copies; in checked studies unresolved V genes cover under half, and the rest lacks a known reason. In this sample the table shows about 220,000 clones, 80% to 85% of which occur a single time. Approximately 5.6% of the sample is held by the ten biggest clonotypes. The sequencing sample was made of peripheral blood. These receptors were collected from a woman in her seventies with COVID-19, enrolled during active disease.

CDR3 region: CAAAGRHTEAFF. Written as DNA, the CDR3 is TGTGCCGCCGCAGGGAGGCACACTGAAGCTTTCTTT. This rearrangement joins TRBV30 to TRBJ1-1; the D gene is possibly TRBD1 (5 bases). The germline V gene has CDR1 GTSNPN and CDR2 SVGIG (reference sequence). Trimming cost V 8 bases and J 3 bases, with 13 bases left between them. The CDR3 totals 12 residues.

This sequence joins TRBV7-2 and TRBJ2-1, with TRBD1 identical over 7 bases. The V gene's germline CDR1 is SGHTA and CDR2 FQGNSA. The CDR3 has 15 amino acids. V lost 5 bases to trimming and J lost 1 base; unmatched junction nucleotides: 5. The CDR3 DNA sequence: TGTGCCAGCAGCCCCGGACAGGAATCCTACAATGAGCAGTTCTTC. Translation gives CASSPGQESYNEQFF.

The rearrangement uses TRBV6-5 and TRBJ2-4; no reliable D call. This CDR3 spans 13 amino acids. Germline lookup yields CDR1 MNHEY and CDR2 SVGAGI. V lost 8 bases, J lost 1 base, and 9 bases lay in between. The CDR3 reads CASHSEAKNIQYF. CDR3 sequence (DNA): TGTGCCAGCCATAGTGAGGCCAAAAACATTCAGTACTTC.

This chain uses TRBV13 with TRBJ2-7; 7 bases line up with TRBD1. Germline CDR1 and CDR2: PRHDT and FYEKMQ (reference sequence). The CDR3 extends over 18 amino acids. V trimming: 0 bases; J trimming: 1 base; junction bases outside the gene matches: 12. The CDR3 nucleotides are TGTGCCAGCAGCTTAGGCCCCTACAGGGGTCTTACGTCCTACGAGCAGTACTTC. Amino acids: CASSLGPYRGLTSYEQYF.

The chain employs TRBV28 and TRBJ2-7; 7 bases map to TRBD1. There are 11 residues in the CDR3. Germline CDR1 and CDR2: MDHEN and SYDVKM. V shed 10 bases, J shed 9 bases, and the junction held 9 bases outside the gene matches. CDR3 residues: CAKGAMYWQYF. The DNA of the CDR3 is TGTGCCAAGGGGGCCATGTATTGGCAGTACTTC.

The chain recombines TRBV5-5 with TRBJ2-2; TRBD1 matches at 11 bases. The trim removed 1 base at V and 2 bases at J, leaving 13 bases unmatched. The CDR3 extends over 20 amino acids. Germline CDR1 and CDR2: SGHKS and YYEKEE (reference sequence). DNA of the CDR3: TGTGCCAGCAGCTTGAGGTTGGGGACAGGGGGGAACCATAACACCGGGGAGCTGTTTTTT. Translated, it gives CASSLRLGTGGNHNTGELFF.

CDR3 region: CASTTQGSSTDTQYF. The CDR3 DNA reads TGCGCCAGCACAACTCAGGGGTCTAGCACAGATACGCAGTATTTT. J is TRBJ2-3 and V is TRBV5-1, with a weak D call TRBD1 (6 bases). Germline CDR1 SGHRS, CDR2 YFSETQ. This CDR3 comprises 15 residues. The V and J ends lost 6 bases and 0 bases respectively, with 14 bases between them.

The rearrangement links TRBV24-1 to TRBJ2-2, with D unresolved. V lost 2 bases and J lost 4, with 16 bases in between. Germline values: CDR1 KGHDR, CDR2 SFDVKD. The CDR3 is made up of 17 amino acids. As DNA, the CDR3 is TGTGCCACCAGTGATTCCTTCCCCGACTGGAGCACCGGGGAGCTGTTTTTT. This codes for CATSDSFPDWSTGELFF.

The V gene is TRBV2, the J gene TRBJ2-2; TRBD1 aligns across 9 bases. V lost 6 bases, J lost 2 bases, and 7 bases stayed unmatched. CDR1 and CDR2 (germline): SNHLY, FYNNEI. There are 16 residues in the CDR3. The CDR3 coding sequence is TGTGCCAGCAGCGGTACAGGGGGCAAAAACACCGGGGAGCTGTTTTTT. Translation: CASSGTGGKNTGELFF.

V is TRBV7-6 and J is TRBJ1-2; 7 bases are shared with TRBD1. The CDR3 is 13 residues long. J lost 8 bases, V lost 6 bases, and 9 bases had no gene match. Germline V CDR1 and CDR2: SGHVS, FNYEAQ. The CDR3 sequence is CASRSKGAQGYTF. The DNA for the CDR3 is TGTGCCAGCAGGTCTAAGGGGGCGCAGGGCTACACCTTC.

As regards this clone: Other DNA sequences from this sample encode an identical CDR3 as well. The rearrangement joins TRBV7-2 to TRBJ1-1, with TRBD1 matching over 7 bases. Per the germline V gene, CDR1 is SGHTA and CDR2 is FQGNSA. V was clipped by 6 bases and J by 4 bases; unmatched bases: 5. The CDR3 contains 13 residues. The CDR3 loop is CASSRQGITEAFF. CDR3 nucleotide sequence: TGTGCCAGCAGTAGACAGGGTATCACTGAAGCTTTCTTT.

The chain links TRBV27 to TRBJ2-6, with D tentatively TRBD1 (5 bases). There are 15 residues in the CDR3. The V gene lost 5 bases and the J gene lost 0 bases, with 8 bases spanning the gap. Germline CDR1 MNHEY, CDR2 SMNVEV (reference sequence). The CDR3 nucleotides are TGTGCCAGCAGTCCGACAGACTCTGGGGCCAACGTCCTGACTTTC. Protein product: CASSPTDSGANVLTF.

The chain uses TRBV28 and TRBJ1-3, with TRBD1 identical over 7 bases. The CDR3 is made up of 14 amino acids. V dropped 7 bases and J dropped 4; count of bases not matched to a gene: 7. CDR1 MDHEN and CDR2 SYDVKM come from the germline V gene. CDR3 DNA sequence: TGTGCCAGCATAAAGGGGGCAGGGGGAAACACCATATATTTT. Translating gives CASIKGAGGNTIYF. The entire variable domain, with the rest obtained from reference TRBV28 and TRBJ1-3, is as follows: DVKVTQSSRYLVKRTGEKVFLECVQDMDHENMFWYRQDPGLGLRLIYFSYDVKMKEKGDIPEGYSVSREKKERFSLILESASTNQTSMYLCASIKGAGGNTIYFGEGSWLTVV.

V is TRBV19 and J is TRBJ2-2; tentatively, D is TRBD2 (6 bases). Germline CDR1 and CDR2: LNHDA and SQIVND (reference sequence). V was pared by 7 bases and J by 0 bases, with 18 bases between. This CDR3 is 17 amino acids long. The CDR3 is CASNYDGGMTNTGELFF. The CDR3 region has the DNA TGTGCCAGTAATTATGATGGCGGGATGACGAACACCGGGGAGCTGTTTTTT.

The CDR3 loop reads CASSHPSERGREGYNEQFF. The CDR3, as DNA: TGTGCCAGCAGTCATCCTAGCGAGAGGGGGCGCGAAGGGTACAATGAGCAGTTCTTC. The chain employs TRBV7-2 and TRBJ2-1; maybe TRBD1 (7 bases). The CDR3 is 19 amino acids. The V end lost 6 bases, the J end lost 4 bases, and 28 bases lay between the germline ends. Germline CDR1 is SGHTA and CDR2 is FQGNSA.

V is TRBV11-2 and J is TRBJ1-1; the D gene is possibly TRBD1 (5 bases). The germline CDR1 and CDR2 sequences are SGHAT and FQNNGV. The CDR3 length is 13 residues. Deletions cut 6 bases from V and 7 bases from J, with 15 bases between. CDR3 loop: CASSYTGSNEAFF. CDR3 sequence (DNA): TGTGCCAGCAGTTATACAGGTTCCAATGAAGCTTTCTTT.

The V call is TRBV4-3, the J call TRBJ1-2; TRBD1 matches at 12 bases. Losses at the gene ends were 0 bases for V and 8 bases for J; bases not matched to a gene: 7. The CDR3 spans 16 residues. From germline, CDR1 is LGHNA and CDR2 YSLEER. In DNA, the CDR3 is TGCGCCAGCAGCCAAGACGGGACAGGGGGCGCCCCGGGCTACACCTTC. This codes for CASSQDGTGGAPGYTF.

The rearrangement links TRBV7-2 to TRBJ2-2; D might be TRBD1 (6 bases). CDR1 SGHTA and CDR2 FQGNSA come from the germline V gene. V lost 6 bases, J lost 7 bases, and 12 bases lay in between. The CDR3 loop spans 13 amino acids. This CDR3 is CASSFTGSGELFF. The CDR3 DNA reads TGTGCCAGCAGTTTCACAGGGAGCGGGGAGCTGTTTTTT.

A single count supports this clone. V and J are TRBV30 and TRBJ1-1; unclear D gene. Trimming shortened V by 0 bases and J by 0 bases, and 8 bases separated the two germline ends. Germline loops: CDR1 GTSNPN, CDR2 SVGIG (reference sequence). The CDR3 sequence is 14 residues long. The CDR3 region is CAWSVNSMNTEAFF. DNA for the CDR3: TGTGCCTGGAGTGTCAACAGTATGAACACTGAAGCTTTCTTT.

This chain links TRBV11-3 with TRBJ1-1; D gene unclear. V shed 3 bases and J shed 1 base, with 6 bases lying between them. Germline assignment: CDR1 SGHNT and CDR2 YENEEA. The CDR3 is made up of 13 amino acids. The DNA of the CDR3 is TGTGCCAGCAGCTTTAGATCGAACACTGAAGCTTTCTTT. Protein product: CASSFRSNTEAFF. The entire variable domain, with the rest obtained from reference TRBV11-3 and TRBJ1-1, is as follows: EAGVVQSPRYKIIEKKQPVAFWCNPISGHNTLYWYLQNLGQGPELLIRYENEEAVDDSQLPKDRFSAERLKGVDSTLKIQPAELGDSAVYLCASSFRSNTEAFFGQGTRLTVV.

The chain uses TRBV7-3 and TRBJ2-5; the D gene is possibly TRBD2 (5 bases). V was clipped by 5 bases and J by 5 bases, with 12 bases between them. Germline assignment: CDR1 SGHTA and CDR2 FQGTGA. The CDR3 loop spans 13 amino acids. The CDR3 protein is CASSRGYGETQYF. CDR3 nucleotide sequence: TGTGCCAGCAGCCGAGGGTATGGCGAGACCCAGTACTTC.

Only a few counts were recorded for this clone. The rearrangement uses TRBV28 and TRBJ1-3; 7 positions match TRBD1. CDR3 length equals 19 residues. V gave up 7 bases and J gave up 0 bases; unmatched junction bases: 18. Looked up from germline, CDR1 is MDHEN and CDR2 is SYDVKM. CDR3 sequence: CASTLGQGVGRYSGNTIYF. In DNA form, the CDR3 reads TGTGCCAGCACCCTGGGGCAGGGGGTAGGTAGATACTCTGGAAACACCATATATTTT.

This clone was detected a few times. The chain uses TRBV4-2 and TRBJ1-4; tentatively, D is TRBD1 (5 bases). The V gene's germline CDR1 is LGHNA and CDR2 YNFKEQ. The CDR3 has 16 residues. The V end lost 0 bases, the J end lost 5 bases, and 13 bases lay between the germline ends. The CDR3 nucleotides are TGTGCCAGCAGCCAAGATGGGGCGGGGGGGAATGAAAAACTGTTTTTT. Protein: CASSQDGAGGNEKLFF.

The chain recombines TRBV21-1 with TRBJ1-4; TRBD1, the table's D call, was not compared with the DNA. TRBV21-1 is labeled a pseudogene. The length of the CDR3 is 15 residues. The CDR3 is CASSANRLTFEKLFF. The CDR3 DNA reads as TGTGCCAGCAGCGCTAACAGGCTTACATTTGAAAAACTGTTTTTT.

The chain joins TRBV19 to TRBJ2-3; no reliable D call. The germline gives CDR1 LNHDA, CDR2 SQIVND (reference sequence). The CDR3 runs 11 residues. Trimming shortened V by 5 bases and J by 4 bases, and 4 bases separated the two germline ends. Here the CDR3 DNA reads TGTGCCAGTAGTCTCGCAGATACGCAGTATTTT. This encodes CASSLADTQYF.

This chain links TRBV19 with TRBJ2-2; D gene unclear. This CDR3 is built from 11 residues. V lost 3 bases to trimming and J lost 8 bases, with 4 bases between them. The germline gives CDR1 LNHDA, CDR2 SQIVND (reference sequence). This CDR3 reads CASSMSGELFF. CDR3 in DNA: TGTGCCAGTAGTATGAGTGGGGAGCTGTTTTTT.

The rearrangement uses TRBV18 and TRBJ2-3; a weak D match, TRBD1 (5 bases). V shed 1 base and J shed 4 bases, with 9 bases lying between them. This CDR3 region has 14 residues. Germline V CDR1 and CDR2: KGHSH, LQKENI. The DNA for the CDR3 is TGTGCCAGCTCACCACTGACACAGGCAGATACGCAGTATTTT. Translated, it gives CASSPLTQADTQYF.

The rearrangement joins TRBV28 to TRBJ2-7; TRBD2 is a possible D gene (6 bases). The CDR3 runs 12 residues. The germline gives CDR1 MDHEN, CDR2 SYDVKM. The V end lost 10 bases, the J end lost 7 bases, and 17 bases lay between the germline ends. The CDR3 reads CATSVGGREQYF. In nucleotides, the CDR3 is TGTGCCACCTCGGTCGGAGGGAGGGAGCAGTACTTC. The full variable domain, in which reference TRBV28 and TRBJ2-7 provide the parts outside the CDR3, is DVKVTQSSRYLVKRTGEKVFLECVQDMDHENMFWYRQDPGLGLRLIYFSYDVKMKEKGDIPEGYSVSREKKERFSLILESASTNQTSMYLCATSVGGREQYFGPGTRLTVT.

This clone was counted a single time. The V gene is TRBV9, the J gene TRBJ2-3, with D uncertain. V gave up 2 bases and J gave up 2 bases, with 6 bases separating them. The CDR3 is 13 residues long. CDR1 is SGDLS and CDR2 is YYNGEE in the germline V gene. In DNA, the CDR3 is TGTGCCAGCAGCGTTAGTACCACAGATACGCAGTATTTT. Protein: CASSVSTTDTQYF.

The chain is built from TRBV15 and TRBJ2-2; D remains unclear. This CDR3 region has 13 residues. Trimming took 5 bases from V and 2 from J, leaving 6 bases between them. Germline-derived CDR1 and CDR2 are LNHNV and YYDKDF (reference sequence). CDR3 region: CATSSSNTGELFF. DNA for the CDR3: TGTGCCACCAGCTCGTCCAACACCGGGGAGCTGTTTTTT.